Detailed here is one T cell receptor beta chain. Its matching antigen is unknown. These data belong to a study of siplizumab effects on memory and regulatory T cells. The method was immunoSEQ multiplex PCR; TCRdb's version includes in-frame clones alone and lacks a portion of them. This sample has more than 75,000 clones, with around 97% found just once. Regarding the study as a whole: Roughly 75-97% of proliferating clones (CD4+ or CD8+) could not be assigned a naive or memory phenotype. It seemed that naive T cells were more diverse than memory cells and were major contributors to the alloresponse.

The CDR3 has 15 amino acids. The junction had 9 bases not matched to a gene; V was cut back by 4 bases and J by 4 bases. The germline CDR1 and CDR2 sequences are SEHNR and FQNEAQ (reference sequence). The specimen sequenced was naive CD4+ T cells sorted from blood. The receptor was derived from a human donor in good health. The chain couples TRBV7-9 to TRBJ1-2, with 7 nucleotides matching TRBD1. The CDR3 is CASSSIGTAFYGYTF. Here the CDR3 DNA reads TGTGCCAGCAGCTCCATCGGGACAGCCTTCTATGGCTACACCTTC.